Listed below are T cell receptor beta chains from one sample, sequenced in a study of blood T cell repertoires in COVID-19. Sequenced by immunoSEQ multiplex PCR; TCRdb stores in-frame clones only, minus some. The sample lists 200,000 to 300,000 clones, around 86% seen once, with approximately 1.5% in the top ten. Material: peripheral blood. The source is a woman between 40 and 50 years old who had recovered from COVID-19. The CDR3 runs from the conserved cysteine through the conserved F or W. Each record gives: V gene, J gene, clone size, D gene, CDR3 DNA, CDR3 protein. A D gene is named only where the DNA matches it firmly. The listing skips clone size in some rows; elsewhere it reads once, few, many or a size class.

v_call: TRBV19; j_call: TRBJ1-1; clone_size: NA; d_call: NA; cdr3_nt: TGTGCCAGTAGTATAGTTGGGCCAGGGGACACTGAAGCTTTCTTT; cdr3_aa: CASSIVGPGDTEAFF
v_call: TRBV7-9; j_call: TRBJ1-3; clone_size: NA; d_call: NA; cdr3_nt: TGTGCCAGCAGCTTAGCCGGGCGGGGGAACACCATATATTTT; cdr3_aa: CASSLAGRGNTIYF
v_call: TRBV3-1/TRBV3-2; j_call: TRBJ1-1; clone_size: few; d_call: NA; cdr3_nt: TGTGCCAGCAGCCAATTGACAGGGAACACTGAAGCTTTCTTT; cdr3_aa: CASSQLTGNTEAFF
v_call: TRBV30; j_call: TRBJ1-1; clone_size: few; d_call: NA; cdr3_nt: TGTGCCTGGAGAGGAGGGGTGGTCACTGAAGCTTTCTTT; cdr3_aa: CAWRGGVVTEAFF
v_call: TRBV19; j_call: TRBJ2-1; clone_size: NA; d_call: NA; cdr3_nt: TGTGCCAGTAGTCAATCGGGACTCTCCTACAATGAGCAGTTCTTC; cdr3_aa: CASSQSGLSYNEQFF
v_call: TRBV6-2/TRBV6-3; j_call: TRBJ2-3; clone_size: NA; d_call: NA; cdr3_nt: TGTGCCAGCAGTTACCCCGCCGGGAGTACAGATACGCAGTATTTT; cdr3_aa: CASSYPAGSTDTQYF
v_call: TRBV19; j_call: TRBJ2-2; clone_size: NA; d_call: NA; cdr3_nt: TGTGCCTCCTTGGGAGGCTATGGCGGGGAGCTGTTTTTT; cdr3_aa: CASLGGYGGELFF
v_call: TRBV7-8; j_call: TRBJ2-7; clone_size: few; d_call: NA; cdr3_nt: TGTGCCAGCAGCTTAGAGCCTTGGAGCTCCTACGAGCAGTACTTC; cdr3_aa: CASSLEPWSSYEQYF
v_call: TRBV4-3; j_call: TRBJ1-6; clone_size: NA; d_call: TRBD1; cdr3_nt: TGCGCCAGCAGTACGGACAGGGCGAGAAATTCACCCCTCCACTTT; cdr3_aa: CASSTDRARNSPLHF
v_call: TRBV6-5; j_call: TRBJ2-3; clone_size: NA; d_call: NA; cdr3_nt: TGTGCCAGCAGTACCCCGGGGAAACCTTGGGATACGCAGTATTTT; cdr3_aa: CASSTPGKPWDTQYF
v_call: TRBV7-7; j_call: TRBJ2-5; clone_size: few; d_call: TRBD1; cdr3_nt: TGTGCCAGCAGCCCAAGGACAGGACCACAAGAGACCCAGTACTTC; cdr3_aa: CASSPRTGPQETQYF
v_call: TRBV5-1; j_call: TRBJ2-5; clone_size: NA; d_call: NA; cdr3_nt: TGCGCCAGCAGCTTATCCAGCGCAACCCGGGGGACCCAGTACTTC; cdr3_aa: CASSLSSATRGTQYF